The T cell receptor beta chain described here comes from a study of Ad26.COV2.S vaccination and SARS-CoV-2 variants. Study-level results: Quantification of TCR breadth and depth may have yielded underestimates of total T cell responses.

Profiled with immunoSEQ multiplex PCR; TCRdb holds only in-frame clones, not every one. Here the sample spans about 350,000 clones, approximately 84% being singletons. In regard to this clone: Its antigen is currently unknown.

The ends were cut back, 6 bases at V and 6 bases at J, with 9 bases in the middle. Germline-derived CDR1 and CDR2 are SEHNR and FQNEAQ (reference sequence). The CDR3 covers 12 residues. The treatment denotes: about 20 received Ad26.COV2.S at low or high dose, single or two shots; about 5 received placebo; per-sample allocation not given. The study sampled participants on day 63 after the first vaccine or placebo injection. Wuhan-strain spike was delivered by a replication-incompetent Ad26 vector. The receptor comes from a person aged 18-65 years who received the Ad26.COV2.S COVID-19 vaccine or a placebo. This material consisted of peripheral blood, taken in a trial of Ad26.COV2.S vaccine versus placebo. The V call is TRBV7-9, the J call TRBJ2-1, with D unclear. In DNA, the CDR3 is TGTGCCAGCAGGCTTTTGGTCAATGAGCAGTTCTTC. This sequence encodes CASRLLVNEQFF.